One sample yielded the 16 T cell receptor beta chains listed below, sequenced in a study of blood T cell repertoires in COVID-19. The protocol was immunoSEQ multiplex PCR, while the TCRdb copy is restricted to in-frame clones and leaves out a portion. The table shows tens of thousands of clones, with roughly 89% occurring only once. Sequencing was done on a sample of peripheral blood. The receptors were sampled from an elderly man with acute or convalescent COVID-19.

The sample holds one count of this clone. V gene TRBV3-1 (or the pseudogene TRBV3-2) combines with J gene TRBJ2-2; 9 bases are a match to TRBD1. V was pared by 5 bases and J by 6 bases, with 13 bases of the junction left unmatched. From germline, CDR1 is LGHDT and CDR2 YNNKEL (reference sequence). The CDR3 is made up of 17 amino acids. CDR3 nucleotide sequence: TGTGCCAGCAGCTCCGTGATTTTAAGACAGGGGGCCGGGGAGCTGTTTTTT. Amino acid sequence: CASSSVILRQGAGELFF.

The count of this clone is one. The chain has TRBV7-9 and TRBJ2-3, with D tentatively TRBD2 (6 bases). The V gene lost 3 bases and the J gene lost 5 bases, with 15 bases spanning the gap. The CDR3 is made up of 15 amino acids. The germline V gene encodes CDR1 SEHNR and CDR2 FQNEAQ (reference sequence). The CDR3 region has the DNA TGTGCCAGCAGCTTCCGGACCACCGGGGGAGATACGCAGTATTTT. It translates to CASSFRTTGGDTQYF.

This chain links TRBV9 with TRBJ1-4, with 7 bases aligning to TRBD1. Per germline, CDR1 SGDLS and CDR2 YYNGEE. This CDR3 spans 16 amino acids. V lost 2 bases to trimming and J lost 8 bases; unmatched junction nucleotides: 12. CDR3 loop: CASSVSGTVAGEKLFF. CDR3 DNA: TGTGCCAGCAGCGTGTCCGGGACAGTAGCGGGGGAAAAACTGTTTTTT. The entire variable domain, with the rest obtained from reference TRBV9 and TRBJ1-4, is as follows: DSGVTQTPKHLITATGQRVTLRCSPRSGDLSVYWYQQSLDQGLQFLIQYYNGEERAKGNILERFSAQQFPDLHSELNLSSLELGDSALYFCASSVSGTVAGEKLFFGSGTQLSVL.

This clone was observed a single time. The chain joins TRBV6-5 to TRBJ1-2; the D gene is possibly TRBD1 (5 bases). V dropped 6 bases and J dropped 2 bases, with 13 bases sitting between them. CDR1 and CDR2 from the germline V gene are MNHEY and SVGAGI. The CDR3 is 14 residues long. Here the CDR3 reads CASRPSEGNYGYTF. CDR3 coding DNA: TGTGCCAGCAGGCCTTCGGAGGGGAACTATGGCTACACCTTC.

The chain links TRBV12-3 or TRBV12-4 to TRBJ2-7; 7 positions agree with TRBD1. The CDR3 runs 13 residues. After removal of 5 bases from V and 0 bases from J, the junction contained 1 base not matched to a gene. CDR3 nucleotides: TGTGCCAGCAGTCGGGACAGCTCCTACGAGCAGTACTTC. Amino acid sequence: CASSRDSSYEQYF.

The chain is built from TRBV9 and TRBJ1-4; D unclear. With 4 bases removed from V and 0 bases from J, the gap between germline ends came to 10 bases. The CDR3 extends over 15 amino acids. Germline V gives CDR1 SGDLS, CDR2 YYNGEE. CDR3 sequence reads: CASSPFTATNEKLFF. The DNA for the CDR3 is TGTGCCAGCAGCCCCTTCACTGCAACTAATGAAAAACTGTTTTTT.

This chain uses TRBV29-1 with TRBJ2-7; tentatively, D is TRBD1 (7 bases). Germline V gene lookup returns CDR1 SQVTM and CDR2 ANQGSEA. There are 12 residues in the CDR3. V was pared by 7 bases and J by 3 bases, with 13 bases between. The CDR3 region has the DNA TGCAGCGGAGGGGGGACAGTCTACGAGCAGTACTTC. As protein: CSGGGTVYEQYF.

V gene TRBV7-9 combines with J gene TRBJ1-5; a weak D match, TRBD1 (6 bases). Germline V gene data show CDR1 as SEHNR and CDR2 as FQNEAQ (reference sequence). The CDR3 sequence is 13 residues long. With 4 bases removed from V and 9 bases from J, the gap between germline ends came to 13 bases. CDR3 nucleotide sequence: TGTGCCAGCAGCTCCGGGGGGCAACGGCCCCAGCATTTT. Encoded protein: CASSSGGQRPQHF.

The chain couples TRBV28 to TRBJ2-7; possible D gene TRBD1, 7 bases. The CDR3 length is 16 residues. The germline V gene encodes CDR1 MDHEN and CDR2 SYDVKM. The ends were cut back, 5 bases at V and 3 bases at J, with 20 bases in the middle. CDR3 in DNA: TGTGCCAGCAGTCCCAGGGGGGAGACAGGGAGCTACGAGCAGTACTTC. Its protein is CASSPRGETGSYEQYF. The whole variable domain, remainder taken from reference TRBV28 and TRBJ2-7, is DVKVTQSSRYLVKRTGEKVFLECVQDMDHENMFWYRQDPGLGLRLIYFSYDVKMKEKGDIPEGYSVSREKKERFSLILESASTNQTSMYLCASSPRGETGSYEQYFGPGTRLTVT.

The CDR3 sequence: CASSPGTSDTNEQFF. The CDR3 DNA sequence: TGTGCCAGCTCACCCGGGACTAGCGACACTAATGAGCAGTTCTTC. The rearrangement joins TRBV18 to TRBJ2-1; 10 nucleotides agree with TRBD2. CDR1 and CDR2 (germline): KGHSH, LQKENI. The CDR3 loop spans 15 amino acids. With 3 bases clipped from V and 7 bases from J, the junction kept 6 bases outside the gene matches.

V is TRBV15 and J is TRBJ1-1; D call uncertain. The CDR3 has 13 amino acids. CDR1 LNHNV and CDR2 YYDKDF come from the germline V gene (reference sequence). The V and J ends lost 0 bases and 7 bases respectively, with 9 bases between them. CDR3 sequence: CATSRDGGREAFF. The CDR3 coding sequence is TGTGCCACCAGCAGAGATGGCGGTCGTGAAGCTTTCTTT.

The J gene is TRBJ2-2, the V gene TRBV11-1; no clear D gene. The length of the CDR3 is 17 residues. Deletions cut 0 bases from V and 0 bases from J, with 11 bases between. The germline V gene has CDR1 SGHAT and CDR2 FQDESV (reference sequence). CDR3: CASSLASQVTNTGELFF. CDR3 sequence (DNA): TGTGCCAGCAGCTTAGCGTCCCAGGTCACGAACACCGGGGAGCTGTTTTTT.

The CDR3 region has the DNA TGTGCCAGCAGCTTAATGGCTCCACAGGGTGGGCAGCCCCAGCATTTT. Its translation is CASSLMAPQGGQPQHF. J is TRBJ1-5 and V is TRBV7-2, with D maybe TRBD1 (6 bases). Germline loops: CDR1 SGHTA, CDR2 FQGNSA. The CDR3 length is 16 residues. The germline V and J ends were trimmed by 2 bases and 7 bases, with 18 bases remaining between them. Full variable domain (outside the CDR3, taken from reference TRBV7-2 and TRBJ1-5): GAGVSQSPSNKVTEKGKDVELRCDPISGHTALYWYRQSLGQGLEFLIYFQGNSAPDKSGLPSDRFSAERTGGSVSTLTIQRTQQEDSAVYLCASSLMAPQGGQPQHFGDGTRLSIL.

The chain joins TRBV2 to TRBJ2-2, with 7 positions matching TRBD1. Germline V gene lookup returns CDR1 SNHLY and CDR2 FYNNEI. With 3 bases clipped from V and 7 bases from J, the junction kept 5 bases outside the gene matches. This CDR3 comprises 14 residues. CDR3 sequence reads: CASSDRTGIGELFF. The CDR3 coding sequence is TGTGCCAGCAGTGACCGGACAGGTATCGGGGAGCTGTTTTTT.

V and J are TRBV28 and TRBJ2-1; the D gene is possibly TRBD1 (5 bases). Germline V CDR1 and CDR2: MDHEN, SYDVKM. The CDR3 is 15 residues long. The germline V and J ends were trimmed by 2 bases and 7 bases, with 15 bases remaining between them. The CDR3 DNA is TGTGCCAGCAGTTTAGGGTCCCACAGGACAAATGAGCAGTTCTTC. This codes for CASSLGSHRTNEQFF. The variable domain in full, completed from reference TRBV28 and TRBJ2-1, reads DVKVTQSSRYLVKRTGEKVFLECVQDMDHENMFWYRQDPGLGLRLIYFSYDVKMKEKGDIPEGYSVSREKKERFSLILESASTNQTSMYLCASSLGSHRTNEQFFGPGTRLTVL.

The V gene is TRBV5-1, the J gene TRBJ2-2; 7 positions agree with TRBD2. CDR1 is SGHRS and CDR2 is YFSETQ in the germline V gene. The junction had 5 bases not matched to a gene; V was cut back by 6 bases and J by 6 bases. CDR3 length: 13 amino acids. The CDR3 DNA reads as TGCGCCAGCACCCCACGGGGGGCCGGGGAGCTGTTTTTT. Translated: CASTPRGAGELFF.